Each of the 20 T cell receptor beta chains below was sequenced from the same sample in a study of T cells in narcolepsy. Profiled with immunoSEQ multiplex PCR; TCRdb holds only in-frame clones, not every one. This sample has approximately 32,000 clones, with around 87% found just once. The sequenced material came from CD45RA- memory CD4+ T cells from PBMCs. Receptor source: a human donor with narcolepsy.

CDR3 loop: CASSLAAGDTEAFF. For the CDR3, the DNA is TGCGCCAGCAGCTTGGCTGCAGGGGACACTGAAGCTTTCTTT. The rearrangement joins TRBV5-1 to TRBJ1-1; maybe TRBD1 (6 bases). Trimming left V 0 bases short and J 3 bases short, with 9 bases between. Germline loops: CDR1 SGHRS, CDR2 YFSETQ. The CDR3 totals 14 residues.

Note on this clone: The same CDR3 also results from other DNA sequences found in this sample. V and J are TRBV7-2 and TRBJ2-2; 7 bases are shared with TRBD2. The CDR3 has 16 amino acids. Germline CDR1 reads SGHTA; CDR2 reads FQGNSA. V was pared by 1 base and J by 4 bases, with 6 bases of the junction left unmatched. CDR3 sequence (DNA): TGTGCCAGCAGCTTAGGAGCGGGGATCGGCACCGGGGAGCTGTTTTTT. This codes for CASSLGAGIGTGELFF.

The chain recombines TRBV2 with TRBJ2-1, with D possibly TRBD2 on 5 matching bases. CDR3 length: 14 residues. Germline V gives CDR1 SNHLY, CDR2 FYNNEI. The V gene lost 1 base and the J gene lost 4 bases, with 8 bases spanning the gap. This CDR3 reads CASSEGTGYNEQFF. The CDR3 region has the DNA TGTGCCAGCAGTGAAGGGACTGGATACAATGAGCAGTTCTTC.

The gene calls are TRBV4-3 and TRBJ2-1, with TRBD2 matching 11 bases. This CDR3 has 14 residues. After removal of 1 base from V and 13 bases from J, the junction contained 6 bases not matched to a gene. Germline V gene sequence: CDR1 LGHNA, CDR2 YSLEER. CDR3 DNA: TGCGCCAGCAGCCAAGTAACTAGCGGGGGACACCAGTTCTTC. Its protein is CASSQVTSGGHQFF.

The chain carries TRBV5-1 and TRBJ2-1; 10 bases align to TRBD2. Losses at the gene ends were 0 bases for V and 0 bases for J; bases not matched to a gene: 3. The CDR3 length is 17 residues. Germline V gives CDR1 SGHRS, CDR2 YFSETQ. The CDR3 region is CASSLVTSGTSYNEQFF. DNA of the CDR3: TGCGCCAGCAGCTTGGTCACTAGCGGGACCTCCTACAATGAGCAGTTCTTC.

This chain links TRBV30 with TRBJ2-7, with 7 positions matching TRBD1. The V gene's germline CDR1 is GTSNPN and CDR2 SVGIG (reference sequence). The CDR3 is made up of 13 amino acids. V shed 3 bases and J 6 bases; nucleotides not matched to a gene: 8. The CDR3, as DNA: TGTGCCTGGAGAGACAGGGCACGCCCCGAGCAGTACTTC. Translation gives CAWRDRARPEQYF.

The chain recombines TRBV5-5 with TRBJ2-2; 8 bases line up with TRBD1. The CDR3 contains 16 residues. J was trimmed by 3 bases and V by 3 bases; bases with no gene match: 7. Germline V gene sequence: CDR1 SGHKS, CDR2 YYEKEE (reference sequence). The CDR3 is CASSSGTGGYTGELFF. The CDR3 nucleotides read TGTGCCAGCAGCTCCGGGACAGGCGGTTACACCGGGGAGCTGTTTTTT. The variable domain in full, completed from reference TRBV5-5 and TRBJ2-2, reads DAGVTQSPTHLIKTRGQQVTLRCSPISGHKSVSWYQQVLGQGPQFIFQYYEKEERGRGNFPDRFSARQFPNYSSELNVNALLLGDSALYLCASSSGTGGYTGELFFGEGSRLTVL.

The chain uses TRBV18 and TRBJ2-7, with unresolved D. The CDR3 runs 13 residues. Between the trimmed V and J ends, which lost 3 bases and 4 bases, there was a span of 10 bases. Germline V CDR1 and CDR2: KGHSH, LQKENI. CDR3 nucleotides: TGTGCCAGCTCACCGGGGAACCAGTACGAGCAGTACTTC. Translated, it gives CASSPGNQYEQYF.

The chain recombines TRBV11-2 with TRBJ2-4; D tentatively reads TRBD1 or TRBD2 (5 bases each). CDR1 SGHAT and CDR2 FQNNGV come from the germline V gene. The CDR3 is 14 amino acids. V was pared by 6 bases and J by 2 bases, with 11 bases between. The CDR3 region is CASRAEGSKNIQYF. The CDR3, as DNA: TGTGCCAGCAGGGCCGAGGGGTCCAAAAACATTCAGTACTTC.

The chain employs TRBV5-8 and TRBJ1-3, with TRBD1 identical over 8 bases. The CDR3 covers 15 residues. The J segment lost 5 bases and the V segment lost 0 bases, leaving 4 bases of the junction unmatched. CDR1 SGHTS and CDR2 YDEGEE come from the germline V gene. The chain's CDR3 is CASSLAGTGRNTIYF. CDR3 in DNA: TGTGCCAGCAGCTTGGCCGGGACAGGTCGAAACACCATATATTTT.

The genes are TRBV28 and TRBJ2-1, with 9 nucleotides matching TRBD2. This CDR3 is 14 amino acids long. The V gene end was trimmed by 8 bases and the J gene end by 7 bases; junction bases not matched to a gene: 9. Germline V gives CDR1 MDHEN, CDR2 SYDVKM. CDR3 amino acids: CASLREGRWNEQFF. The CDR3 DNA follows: TGTGCCAGCCTGCGGGAGGGCCGGTGGAATGAGCAGTTCTTC.

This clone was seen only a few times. CDR3: CASRKLGGFYGYTF. The CDR3 coding sequence is TGTGCCAGCAGGAAGTTGGGAGGCTTCTATGGCTACACCTTC. This chain uses TRBV6-5 with TRBJ1-2; D call uncertain. Looked up from germline, CDR1 is MNHEY and CDR2 is SVGAGI. The CDR3 runs 14 residues. Trimming removed 6 bases from V and 4 bases from J, with 15 bases in between.

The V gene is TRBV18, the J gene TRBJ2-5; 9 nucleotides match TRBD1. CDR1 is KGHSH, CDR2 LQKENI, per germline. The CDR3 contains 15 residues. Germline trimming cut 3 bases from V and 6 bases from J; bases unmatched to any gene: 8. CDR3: CASSPSEGTGQTQYF. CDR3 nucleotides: TGTGCCAGCTCACCTTCCGAAGGGACAGGGCAGACCCAGTACTTC.

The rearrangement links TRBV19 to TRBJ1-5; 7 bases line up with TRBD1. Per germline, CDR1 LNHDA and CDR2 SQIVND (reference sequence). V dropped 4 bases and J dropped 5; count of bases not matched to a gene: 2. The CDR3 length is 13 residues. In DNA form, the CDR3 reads TGTGCCAGTAGTACACAGGGGTATCAGCCCCAGCATTTT. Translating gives CASSTQGYQPQHF.

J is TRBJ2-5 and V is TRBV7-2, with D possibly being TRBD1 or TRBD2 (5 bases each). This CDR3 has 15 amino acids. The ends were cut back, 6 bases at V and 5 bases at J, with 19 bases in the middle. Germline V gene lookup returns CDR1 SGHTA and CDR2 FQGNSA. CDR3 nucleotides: TGTGCCAGCAGTGAAGGGGTACTGGGCGGGGAGACCCAGTACTTC. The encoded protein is CASSEGVLGGETQYF.

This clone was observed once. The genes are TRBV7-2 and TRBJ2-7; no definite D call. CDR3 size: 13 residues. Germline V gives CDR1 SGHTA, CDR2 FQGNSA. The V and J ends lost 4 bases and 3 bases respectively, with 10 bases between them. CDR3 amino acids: CASSSSWGYEQYF. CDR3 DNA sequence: TGTGCCAGCAGCTCCTCGTGGGGCTACGAGCAGTACTTC.

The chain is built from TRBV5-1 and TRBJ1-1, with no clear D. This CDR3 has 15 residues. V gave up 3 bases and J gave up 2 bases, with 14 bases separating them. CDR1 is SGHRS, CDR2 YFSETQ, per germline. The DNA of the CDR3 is TGCGCCAGCAGCTCCGGCTCGAGGGTAAACACTGAAGCTTTCTTT. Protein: CASSSGSRVNTEAFF.

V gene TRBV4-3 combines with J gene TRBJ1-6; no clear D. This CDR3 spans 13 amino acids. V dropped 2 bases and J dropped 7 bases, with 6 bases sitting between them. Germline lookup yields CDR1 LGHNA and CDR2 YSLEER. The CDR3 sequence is CASSQKSNSPLHF. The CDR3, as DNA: TGCGCCAGCAGCCAAAAGAGCAATTCACCCCTCCACTTT.

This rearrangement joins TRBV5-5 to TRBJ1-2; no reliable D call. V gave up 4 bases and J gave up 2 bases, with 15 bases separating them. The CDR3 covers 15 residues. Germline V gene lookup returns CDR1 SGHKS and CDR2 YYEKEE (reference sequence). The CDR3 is CASSVGPARNYGYTF. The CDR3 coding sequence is TGTGCCAGCAGCGTTGGGCCAGCCAGGAACTATGGCTACACCTTC.

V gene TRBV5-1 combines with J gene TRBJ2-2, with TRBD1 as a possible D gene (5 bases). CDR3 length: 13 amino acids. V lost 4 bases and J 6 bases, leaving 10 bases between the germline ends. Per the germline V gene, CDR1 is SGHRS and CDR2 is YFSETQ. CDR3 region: CASSGAWAGELFF. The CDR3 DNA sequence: TGCGCCAGCAGCGGGGCATGGGCCGGGGAGCTGTTTTTT.